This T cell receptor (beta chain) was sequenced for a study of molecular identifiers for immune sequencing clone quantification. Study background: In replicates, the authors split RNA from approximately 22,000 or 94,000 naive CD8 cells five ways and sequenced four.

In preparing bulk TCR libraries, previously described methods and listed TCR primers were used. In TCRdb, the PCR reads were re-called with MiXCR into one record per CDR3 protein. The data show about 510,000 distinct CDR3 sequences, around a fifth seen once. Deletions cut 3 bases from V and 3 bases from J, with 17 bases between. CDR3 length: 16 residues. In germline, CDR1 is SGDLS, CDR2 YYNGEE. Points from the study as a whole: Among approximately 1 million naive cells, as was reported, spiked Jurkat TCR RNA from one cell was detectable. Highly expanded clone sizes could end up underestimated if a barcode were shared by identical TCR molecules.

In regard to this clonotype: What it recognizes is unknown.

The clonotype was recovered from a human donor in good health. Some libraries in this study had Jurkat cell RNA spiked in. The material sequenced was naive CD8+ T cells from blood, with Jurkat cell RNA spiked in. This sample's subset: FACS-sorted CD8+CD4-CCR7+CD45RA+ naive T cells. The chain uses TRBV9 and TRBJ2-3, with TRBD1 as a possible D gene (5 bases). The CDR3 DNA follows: TGTGCCAGCAGCGAGTTTGGGCAGGGTGGAACAGATACGCAGTATTTT. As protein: CASSEFGQGGTDTQYF. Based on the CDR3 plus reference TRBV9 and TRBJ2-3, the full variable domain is DSGVTQTPKHLITATGQRVTLRCSPRSGDLSVYWYQQSLDQGLQFLIQYYNGEERAKGNILERFSAQQFPDLHSELNLSSLELGDSALYFCASSEFGQGGTDTQYFGPGTRLTVL.